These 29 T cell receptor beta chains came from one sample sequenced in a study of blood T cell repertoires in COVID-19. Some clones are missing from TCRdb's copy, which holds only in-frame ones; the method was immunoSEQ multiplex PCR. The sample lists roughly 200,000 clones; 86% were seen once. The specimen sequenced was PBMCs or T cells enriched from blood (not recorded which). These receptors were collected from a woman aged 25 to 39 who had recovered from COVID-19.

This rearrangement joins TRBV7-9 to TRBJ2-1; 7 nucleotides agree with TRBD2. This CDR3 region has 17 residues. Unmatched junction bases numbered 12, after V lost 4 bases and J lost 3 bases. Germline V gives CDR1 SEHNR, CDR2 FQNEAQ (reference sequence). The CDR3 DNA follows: TGTGCCAGCAGCTCAGGAGCGGGACTCAAACACTACAATGAGCAGTTCTTC. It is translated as CASSSGAGLKHYNEQFF.

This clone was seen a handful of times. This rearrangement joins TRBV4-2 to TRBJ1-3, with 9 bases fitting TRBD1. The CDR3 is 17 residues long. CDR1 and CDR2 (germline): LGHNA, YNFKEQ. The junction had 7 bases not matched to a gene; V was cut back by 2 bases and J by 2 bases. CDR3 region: CASSQYPRTGAGNTIYF. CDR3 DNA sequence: TGTGCCAGCAGCCAATATCCCCGGACAGGGGCTGGAAACACCATATATTTT.

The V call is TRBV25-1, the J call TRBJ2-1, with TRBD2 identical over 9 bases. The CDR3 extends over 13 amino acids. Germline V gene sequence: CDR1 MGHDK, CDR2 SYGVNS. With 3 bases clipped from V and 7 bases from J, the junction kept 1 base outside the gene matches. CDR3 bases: TGTGCCAGCAGTGAGACTAGCGGAAATGAGCAGTTCTTC. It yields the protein CASSETSGNEQFF.

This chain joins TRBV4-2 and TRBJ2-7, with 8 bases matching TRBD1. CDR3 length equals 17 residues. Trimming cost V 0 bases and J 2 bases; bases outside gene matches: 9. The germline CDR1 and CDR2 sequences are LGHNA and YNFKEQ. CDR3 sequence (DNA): TGTGCCAGCAGCCAAGATGGACAGGGTAATCCCCCCTACGAGCAGTACTTC. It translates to CASSQDGQGNPPYEQYF.

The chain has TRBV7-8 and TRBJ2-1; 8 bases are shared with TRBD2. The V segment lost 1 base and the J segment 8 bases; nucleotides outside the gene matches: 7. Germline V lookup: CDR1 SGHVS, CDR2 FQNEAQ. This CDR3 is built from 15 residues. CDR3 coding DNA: TGTGCCAGCAGCTTAGTGGGGACTAGTTTATATGAGCAGTTCTTC. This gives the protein CASSLVGTSLYEQFF.

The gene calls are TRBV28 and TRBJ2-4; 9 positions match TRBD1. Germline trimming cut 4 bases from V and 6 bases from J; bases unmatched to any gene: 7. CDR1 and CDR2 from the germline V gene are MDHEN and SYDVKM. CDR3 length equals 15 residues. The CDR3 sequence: CASSSTGGLGNIQYF. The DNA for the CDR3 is TGTGCCAGCAGTTCCACAGGGGGCCTGGGAAACATTCAGTACTTC.

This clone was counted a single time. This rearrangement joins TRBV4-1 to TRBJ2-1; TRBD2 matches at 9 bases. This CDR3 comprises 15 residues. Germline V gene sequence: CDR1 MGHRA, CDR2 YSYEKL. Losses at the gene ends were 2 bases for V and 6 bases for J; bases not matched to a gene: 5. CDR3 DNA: TGCGCCAGCAGCCAAATCACGACTAGCGGCAATGAGCAGTTCTTC. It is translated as CASSQITTSGNEQFF.

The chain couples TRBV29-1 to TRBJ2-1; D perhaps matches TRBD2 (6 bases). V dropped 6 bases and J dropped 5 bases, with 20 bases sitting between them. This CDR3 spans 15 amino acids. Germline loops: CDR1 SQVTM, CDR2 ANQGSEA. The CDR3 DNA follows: TGCAGCGTCCTTCGGGGGTCGGAGGGCCACAATGAGCAGTTCTTC. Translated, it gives CSVLRGSEGHNEQFF.

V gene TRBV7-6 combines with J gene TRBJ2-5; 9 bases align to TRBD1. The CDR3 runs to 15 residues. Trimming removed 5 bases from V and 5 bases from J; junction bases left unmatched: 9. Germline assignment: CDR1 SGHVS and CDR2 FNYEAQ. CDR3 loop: CASSPRDRVVETQYF. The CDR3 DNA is TGTGCCAGCAGCCCGCGGGACAGGGTTGTGGAGACCCAGTACTTC.

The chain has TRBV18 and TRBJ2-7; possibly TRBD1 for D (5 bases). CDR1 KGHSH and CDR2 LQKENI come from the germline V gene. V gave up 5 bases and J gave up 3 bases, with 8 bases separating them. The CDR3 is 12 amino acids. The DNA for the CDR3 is TGTGCCAGCTCAATCCAGGGCTACGAGCAGTACTTC. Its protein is CASSIQGYEQYF. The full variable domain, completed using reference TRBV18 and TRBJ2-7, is NAGVMQNPRHLVRRRGQEARLRCSPMKGHSHVYWYRQLPEEGLKFMVYLQKENIIDESGMPKERFSAEFPKEGPSILRIQQVVRGDSAAYFCASSIQGYEQYFGPGTRLTVT.

DNA of the CDR3: TGTGCCACCAGTGATCCCGGACAGGGGGCGATCTCTGGGGCCAACGTCCTGACTTTC. Encoded protein: CATSDPGQGAISGANVLTF. This sequence joins TRBV24-1 and TRBJ2-6, with 11 bases identical to TRBD1. The CDR3 totals 19 residues. From germline, CDR1 is KGHDR and CDR2 SFDVKD. The junction had 6 bases not matched to a gene; V was cut back by 3 bases and J by 0 bases.

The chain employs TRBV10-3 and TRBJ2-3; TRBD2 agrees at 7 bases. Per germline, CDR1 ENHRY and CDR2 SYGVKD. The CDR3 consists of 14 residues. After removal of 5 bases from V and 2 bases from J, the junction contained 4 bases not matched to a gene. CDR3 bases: TGTGCCATCAGTTACAGCGGGAACACAGATACGCAGTATTTT. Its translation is CAISYSGNTDTQYF.

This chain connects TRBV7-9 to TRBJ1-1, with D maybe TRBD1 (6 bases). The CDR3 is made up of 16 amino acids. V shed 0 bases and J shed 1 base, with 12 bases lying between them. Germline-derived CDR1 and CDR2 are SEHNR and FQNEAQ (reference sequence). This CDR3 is CASSLALQGWNTEAFF. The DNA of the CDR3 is TGTGCCAGCAGCTTAGCGCTTCAGGGGTGGAACACTGAAGCTTTCTTT.

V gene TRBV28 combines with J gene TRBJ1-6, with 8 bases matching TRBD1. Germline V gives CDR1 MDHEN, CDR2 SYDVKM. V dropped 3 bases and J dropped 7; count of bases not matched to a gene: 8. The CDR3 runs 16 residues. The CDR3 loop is CASSFWTGKGNSPLHF. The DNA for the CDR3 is TGTGCCAGCAGTTTTTGGACAGGGAAAGGCAATTCACCCCTCCACTTT. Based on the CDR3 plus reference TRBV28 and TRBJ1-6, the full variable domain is DVKVTQSSRYLVKRTGEKVFLECVQDMDHENMFWYRQDPGLGLRLIYFSYDVKMKEKGDIPEGYSVSREKKERFSLILESASTNQTSMYLCASSFWTGKGNSPLHFGNGTRLTVT.

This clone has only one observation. The CDR3 reads CASSFAGETQYF. As DNA, the CDR3 is TGTGCCAGCAGCTTCGCAGGAGAGACCCAGTACTTC. The V and J genes are TRBV7-9 and TRBJ2-5; D call uncertain. Looked up from germline, CDR1 is SEHNR and CDR2 is FQNEAQ (reference sequence). Trimming left V 3 bases short and J 4 bases short, with 6 bases between. The length of the CDR3 is 12 residues.

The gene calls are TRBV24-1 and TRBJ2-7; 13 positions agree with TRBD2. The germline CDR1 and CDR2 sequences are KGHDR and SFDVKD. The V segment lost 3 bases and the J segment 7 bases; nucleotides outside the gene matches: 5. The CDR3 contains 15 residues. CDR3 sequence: CATSDDTSGRGEQYF. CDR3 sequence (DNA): TGTGCCACCAGTGATGATACTAGCGGGAGGGGTGAGCAGTACTTC.

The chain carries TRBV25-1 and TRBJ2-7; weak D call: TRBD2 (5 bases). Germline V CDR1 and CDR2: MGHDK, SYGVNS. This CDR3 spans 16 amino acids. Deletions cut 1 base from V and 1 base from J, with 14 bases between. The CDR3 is CASSELLGDHSYEQYF. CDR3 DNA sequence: TGTGCCAGCAGTGAATTATTGGGAGACCATTCCTACGAGCAGTACTTC.

CDR3 protein: CASNQRGGTGELFF. As DNA, the CDR3 is TGTGCCAGCAATCAAAGGGGTGGAACCGGGGAGCTGTTTTTT. This chain uses TRBV6-5 with TRBJ2-2; TRBD1 is a possible D gene (5 bases). Between the trimmed V and J ends, which lost 7 bases and 5 bases, there was a span of 14 bases. This CDR3 has 14 amino acids. Germline values: CDR1 MNHEY, CDR2 SVGAGI.

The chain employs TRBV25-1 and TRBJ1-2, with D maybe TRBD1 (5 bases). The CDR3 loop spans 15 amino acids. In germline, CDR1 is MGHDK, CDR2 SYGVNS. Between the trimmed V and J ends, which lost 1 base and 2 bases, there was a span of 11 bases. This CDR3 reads CASSESAGRNYGYTF. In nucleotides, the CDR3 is TGTGCCAGCAGTGAATCGGCAGGGAGGAACTATGGCTACACCTTC.

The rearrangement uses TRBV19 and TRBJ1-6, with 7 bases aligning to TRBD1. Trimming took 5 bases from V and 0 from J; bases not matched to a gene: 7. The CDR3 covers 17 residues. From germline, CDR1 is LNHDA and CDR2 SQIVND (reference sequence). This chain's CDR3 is CASSVRQGSSYNSPLHF. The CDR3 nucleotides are TGTGCCAGTAGTGTCCGACAGGGAAGCTCCTATAATTCACCCCTCCACTTT.

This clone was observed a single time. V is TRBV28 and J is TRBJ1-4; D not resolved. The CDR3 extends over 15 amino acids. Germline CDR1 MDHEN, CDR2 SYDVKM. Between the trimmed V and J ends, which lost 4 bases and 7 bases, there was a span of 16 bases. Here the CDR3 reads CASSSLRGLGEKLFF. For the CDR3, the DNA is TGTGCCAGCAGTTCGCTCAGAGGGCTAGGTGAAAAACTGTTTTTT. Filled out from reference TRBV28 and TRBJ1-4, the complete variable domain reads DVKVTQSSRYLVKRTGEKVFLECVQDMDHENMFWYRQDPGLGLRLIYFSYDVKMKEKGDIPEGYSVSREKKERFSLILESASTNQTSMYLCASSSLRGLGEKLFFGSGTQLSVL.

This CDR3 reads CASSLDSADTQYF. The CDR3 DNA reads as TGCGCCAGCAGCCTAGATAGTGCAGATACGCAGTATTTT. The gene calls are TRBV10-1 and TRBJ2-3, with D unclear. The CDR3 totals 13 residues. CDR1 is WNHNN, CDR2 SYGVQD, per germline (reference sequence). V was clipped by 6 bases and J by 4 bases, with 11 bases between them.

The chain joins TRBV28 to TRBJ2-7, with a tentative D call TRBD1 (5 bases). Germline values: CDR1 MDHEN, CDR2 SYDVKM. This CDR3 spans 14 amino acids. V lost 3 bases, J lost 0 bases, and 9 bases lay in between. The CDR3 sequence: CASSLRDSSYEQYF. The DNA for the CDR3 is TGTGCCAGCAGTTTGAGAGACAGCTCCTACGAGCAGTACTTC.

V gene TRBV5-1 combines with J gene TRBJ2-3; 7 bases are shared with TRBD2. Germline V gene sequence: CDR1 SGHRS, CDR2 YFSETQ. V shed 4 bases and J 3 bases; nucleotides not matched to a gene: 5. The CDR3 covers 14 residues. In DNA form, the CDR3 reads TGCGCCAGCAGCAAGCGGGACCTGACAGATACGCAGTATTTT. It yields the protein CASSKRDLTDTQYF.

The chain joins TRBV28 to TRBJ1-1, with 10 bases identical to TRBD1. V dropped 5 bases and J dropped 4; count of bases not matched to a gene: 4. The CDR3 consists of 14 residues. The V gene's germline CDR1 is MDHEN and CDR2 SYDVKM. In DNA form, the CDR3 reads TGTGCCAGCAGTCCCCGGACAGGGGGCACTGAAGCTTTCTTT. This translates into CASSPRTGGTEAFF.

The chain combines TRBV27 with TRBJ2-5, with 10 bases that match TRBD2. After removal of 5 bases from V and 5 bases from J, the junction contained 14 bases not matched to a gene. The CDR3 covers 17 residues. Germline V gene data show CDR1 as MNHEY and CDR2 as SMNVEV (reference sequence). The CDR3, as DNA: TGTGCCAGCAGTCCACGCACTACTAGCGGGACTCAGGAGACCCAGTACTTC. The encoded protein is CASSPRTTSGTQETQYF.

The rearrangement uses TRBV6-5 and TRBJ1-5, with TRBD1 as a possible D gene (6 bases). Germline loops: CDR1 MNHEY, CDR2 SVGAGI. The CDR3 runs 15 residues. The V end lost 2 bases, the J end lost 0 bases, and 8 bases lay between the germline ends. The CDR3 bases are TGTGCCAGCAGTTACGGACAGTATAGCAATCAGCCCCAGCATTTT. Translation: CASSYGQYSNQPQHF.

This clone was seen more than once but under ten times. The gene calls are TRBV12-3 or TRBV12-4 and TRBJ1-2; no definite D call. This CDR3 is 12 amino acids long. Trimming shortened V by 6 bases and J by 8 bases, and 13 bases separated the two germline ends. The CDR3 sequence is CASSPRPEGYTF. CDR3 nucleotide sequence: TGTGCCAGCAGCCCCCGTCCTGAGGGCTACACCTTC.

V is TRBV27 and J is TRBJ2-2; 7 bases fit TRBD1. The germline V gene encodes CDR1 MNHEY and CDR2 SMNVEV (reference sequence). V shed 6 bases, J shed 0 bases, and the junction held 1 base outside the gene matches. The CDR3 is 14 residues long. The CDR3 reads CASRDRANTGELFF. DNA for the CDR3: TGTGCCAGCAGAGACAGGGCGAACACCGGGGAGCTGTTTTTT.